This entry lists 5 T cell receptor beta chains sequenced from one sample in a study of blood T cell repertoires in COVID-19. Data came from immunoSEQ multiplex PCR; TCRdb stores just in-frame clones and leaves some out. The sample records 60,000 to 75,000 clones, around two thirds being singletons. The material sequenced was PBMCs or T cells enriched from blood (not recorded which). Receptors originate from a woman aged 60 to 75 who had been exposed to COVID-19.

The chain recombines TRBV19 with TRBJ2-7, with TRBD1 matching over 8 bases. Germline CDR1 LNHDA, CDR2 SQIVND (reference sequence). The CDR3 sequence is 12 residues long. V lost 10 bases to trimming and J lost 0 bases; unmatched junction nucleotides: 2. In DNA, the CDR3 is TGTGCCACACAGGGGGTCTCCTACGAGCAGTACTTC. Amino acid sequence: CATQGVSYEQYF.

This chain uses TRBV21-1 with TRBJ1-2; TRBD1, as called in the table, went unchecked against the DNA. TRBV21-1 corresponds to a pseudogene. This CDR3 is 15 amino acids long. The CDR3 is CASSKGTGVYYGYTF. DNA for the CDR3: TGTGCCAGCAGCAAAGGTACAGGGGTATACTATGGCTACACCTTC.

The rearrangement links TRBV25-1 to TRBJ1-1, with 7 bases identical to TRBD1. Unmatched junction bases numbered 3, after V lost 1 base and J lost 4 bases. This CDR3 is built from 14 residues. In germline, CDR1 is MGHDK, CDR2 SYGVNS. The CDR3 reads CASSESGGLTEAFF. The CDR3, as DNA: TGTGCCAGCAGTGAATCAGGGGGGCTCACTGAAGCTTTCTTT.

J is TRBJ1-5 and V is TRBV27; 9 positions agree with TRBD1. The CDR3 is made up of 16 amino acids. Germline values: CDR1 MNHEY, CDR2 SMNVEV (reference sequence). The J segment lost 3 bases and the V segment lost 6 bases, leaving 9 bases of the junction unmatched. The CDR3, as DNA: TGTGCCAGCAGGCCAGCAGGGACAGGGACCAATCAGCCCCAGCATTTT. This gives the protein CASRPAGTGTNQPQHF.

The chain recombines TRBV29-1 with TRBJ1-2; D ambiguous. V was cut by 2 bases and J by 0 bases, with 7 bases left in between. Germline V gives CDR1 SQVTM, CDR2 ANQGSEA. This CDR3 is 13 amino acids long. The CDR3 is CSVENSPNYGYTF. The CDR3 coding sequence is TGCAGCGTTGAAAACTCCCCTAACTATGGCTACACCTTC.